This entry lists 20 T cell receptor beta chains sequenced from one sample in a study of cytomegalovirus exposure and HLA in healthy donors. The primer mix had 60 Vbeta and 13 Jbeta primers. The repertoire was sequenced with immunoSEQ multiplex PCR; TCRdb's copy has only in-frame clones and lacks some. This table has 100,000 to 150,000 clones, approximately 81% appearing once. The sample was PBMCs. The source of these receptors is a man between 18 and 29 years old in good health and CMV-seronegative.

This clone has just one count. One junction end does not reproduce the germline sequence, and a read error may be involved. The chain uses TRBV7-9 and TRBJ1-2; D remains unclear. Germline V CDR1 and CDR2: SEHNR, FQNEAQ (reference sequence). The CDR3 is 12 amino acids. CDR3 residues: CSSSLFQVGYTF. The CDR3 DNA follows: TGTTCCAGCAGCTTATTTCAGGTCGGCTACACCTTC.

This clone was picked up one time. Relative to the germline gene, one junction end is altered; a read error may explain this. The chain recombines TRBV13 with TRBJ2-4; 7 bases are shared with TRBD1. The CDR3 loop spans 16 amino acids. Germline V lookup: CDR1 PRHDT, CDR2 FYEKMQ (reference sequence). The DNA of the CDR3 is TGTGCCAGCAGCCTAGGGACAGAGCTAGCCAAAAACATTCAGTACTTC. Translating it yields CASSLGTELAKNIQYF.

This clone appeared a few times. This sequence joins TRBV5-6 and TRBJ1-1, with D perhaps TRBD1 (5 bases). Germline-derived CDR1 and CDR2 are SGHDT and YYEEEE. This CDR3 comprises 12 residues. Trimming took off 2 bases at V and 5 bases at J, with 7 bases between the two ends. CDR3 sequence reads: CASSFQGTEAFF. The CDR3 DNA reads TGTGCCAGCAGCTTCCAGGGTACTGAAGCTTTCTTT.

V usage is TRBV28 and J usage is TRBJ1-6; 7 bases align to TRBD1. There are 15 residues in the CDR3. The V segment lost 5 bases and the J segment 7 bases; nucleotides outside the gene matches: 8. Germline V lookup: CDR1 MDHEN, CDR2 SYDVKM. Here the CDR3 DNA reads TGTGCCAGCAGTCCTTCGCAGGGGGGAAATTCACCCCTCCACTTT. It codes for CASSPSQGGNSPLHF.

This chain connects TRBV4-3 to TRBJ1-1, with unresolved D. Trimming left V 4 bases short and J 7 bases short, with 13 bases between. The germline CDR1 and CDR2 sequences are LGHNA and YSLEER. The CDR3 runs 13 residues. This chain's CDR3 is CASSRGFGREAFF. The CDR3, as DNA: TGCGCCAGCAGCCGAGGGTTCGGGCGTGAAGCTTTCTTT.

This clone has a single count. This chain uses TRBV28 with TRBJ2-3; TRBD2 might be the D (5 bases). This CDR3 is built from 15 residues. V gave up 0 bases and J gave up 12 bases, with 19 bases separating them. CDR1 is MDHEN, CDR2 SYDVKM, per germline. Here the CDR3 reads CASSLWGNREILQYF. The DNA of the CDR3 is TGTGCCAGCAGTTTATGGGGGAACCGGGAAATTTTACAGTATTTT.

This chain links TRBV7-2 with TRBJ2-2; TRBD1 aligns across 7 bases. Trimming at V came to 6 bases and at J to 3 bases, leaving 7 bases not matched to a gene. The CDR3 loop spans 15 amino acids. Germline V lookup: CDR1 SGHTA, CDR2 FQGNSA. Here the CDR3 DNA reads TGTGCCAGCAGGCGAGGACAGGCGCACACCGGGGAGCTGTTTTTT. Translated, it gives CASRRGQAHTGELFF.

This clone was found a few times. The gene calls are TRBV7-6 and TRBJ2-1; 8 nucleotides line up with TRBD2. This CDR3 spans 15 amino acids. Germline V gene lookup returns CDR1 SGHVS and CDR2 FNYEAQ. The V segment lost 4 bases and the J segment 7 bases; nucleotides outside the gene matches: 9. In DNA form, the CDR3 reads TGTGCCAGCAGCTCGAAAAGCGGGAGCTTGAATGAGCAGTTCTTC. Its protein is CASSSKSGSLNEQFF.

CDR3: CSVGALFQETQYF. The CDR3 nucleotides read TGCAGCGTTGGGGCTTTATTCCAAGAGACCCAGTACTTC. This chain joins TRBV29-1 and TRBJ2-5; D remains unclear. The CDR3 has 13 residues. Trimming pared 4 bases from V and 1 base from J, leaving 10 bases between. The germline CDR1 and CDR2 sequences are SQVTM and ANQGSEA.

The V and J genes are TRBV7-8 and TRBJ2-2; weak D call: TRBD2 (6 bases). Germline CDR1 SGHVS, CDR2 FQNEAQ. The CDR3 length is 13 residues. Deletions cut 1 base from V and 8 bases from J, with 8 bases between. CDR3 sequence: CASSLGGAGELFF. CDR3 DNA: TGTGCCAGCAGCTTAGGCGGGGCGGGGGAGCTGTTTTTT.

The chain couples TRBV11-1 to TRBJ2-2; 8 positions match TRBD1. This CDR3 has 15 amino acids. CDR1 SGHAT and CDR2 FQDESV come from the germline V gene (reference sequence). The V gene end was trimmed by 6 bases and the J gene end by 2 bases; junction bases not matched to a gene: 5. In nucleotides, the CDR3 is TGTGCCAGCAGTCTAGGACAGGGTAACACCGGGGAGCTGTTTTTT. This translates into CASSLGQGNTGELFF.

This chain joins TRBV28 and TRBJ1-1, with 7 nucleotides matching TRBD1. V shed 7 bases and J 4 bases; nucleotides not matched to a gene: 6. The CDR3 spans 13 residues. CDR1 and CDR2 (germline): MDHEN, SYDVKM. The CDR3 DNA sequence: TGTGCCAGCACCCACAGGGGTCCCACTGAAGCTTTCTTT. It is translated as CASTHRGPTEAFF.

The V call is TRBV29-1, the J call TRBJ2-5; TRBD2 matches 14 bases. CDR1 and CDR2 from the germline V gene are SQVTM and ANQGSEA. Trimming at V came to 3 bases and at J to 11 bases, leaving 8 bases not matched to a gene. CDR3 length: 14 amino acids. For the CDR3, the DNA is TGCAGCGTTGATTCGGGACTAGCGGGAGAAGAGCAGTACTTC. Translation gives CSVDSGLAGEEQYF.

DNA of the CDR3: TGTGCCAGCAGTCTACAGCGGTTGAGTGGCTACACCTTC. Protein product: CASSLQRLSGYTF. V gene TRBV6-1 combines with J gene TRBJ1-2; unclear D gene. Trimming removed 5 bases at V and 7 bases at J, with 14 bases between. The CDR3 has 13 residues. Germline CDR1 reads MNHNS; CDR2 reads SASEGT.

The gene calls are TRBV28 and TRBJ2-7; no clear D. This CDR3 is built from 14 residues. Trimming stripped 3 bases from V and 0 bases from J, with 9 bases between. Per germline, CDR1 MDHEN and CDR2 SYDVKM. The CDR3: CASSLSQVSYEQYF. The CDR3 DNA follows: TGTGCCAGCAGTTTGTCGCAGGTCTCCTACGAGCAGTACTTC.

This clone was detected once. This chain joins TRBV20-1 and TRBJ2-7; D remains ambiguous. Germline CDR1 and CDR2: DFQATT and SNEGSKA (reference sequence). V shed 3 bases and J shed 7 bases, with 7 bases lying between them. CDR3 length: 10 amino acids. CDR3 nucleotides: TGCAGTGCTAGCTGGCGGGAGCAGTACTTC. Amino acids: CSASWREQYF.

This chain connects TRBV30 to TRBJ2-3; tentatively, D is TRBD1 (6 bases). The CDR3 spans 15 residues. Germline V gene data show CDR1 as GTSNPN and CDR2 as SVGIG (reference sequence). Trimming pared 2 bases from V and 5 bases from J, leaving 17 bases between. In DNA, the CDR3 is TGTGCCTGGAGTCGACCAGGGGCATCACGAGATACGCAGTATTTT. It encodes CAWSRPGASRDTQYF.

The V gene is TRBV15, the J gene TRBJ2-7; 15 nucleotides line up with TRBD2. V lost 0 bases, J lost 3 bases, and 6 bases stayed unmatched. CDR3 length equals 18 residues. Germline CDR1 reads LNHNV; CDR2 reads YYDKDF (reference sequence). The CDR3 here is CATSRDLGLAGGDYEQYF. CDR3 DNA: TGTGCCACCAGCAGAGACCTCGGACTAGCGGGAGGGGACTACGAGCAGTACTTC. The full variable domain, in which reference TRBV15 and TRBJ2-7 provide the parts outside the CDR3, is DAMVIQNPRYQVTQFGKPVTLSCSQTLNHNVMYWYQQKSSQAPKLLFHYYDKDFNNEADTPDNFQSRRPNTSFCFLDIRSPGLGDTAMYLCATSRDLGLAGGDYEQYFGPGTRLTVT.

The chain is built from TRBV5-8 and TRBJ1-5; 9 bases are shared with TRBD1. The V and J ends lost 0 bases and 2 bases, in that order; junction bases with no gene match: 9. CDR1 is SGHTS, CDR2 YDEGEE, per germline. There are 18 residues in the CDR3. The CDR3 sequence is CASSLGTGALMRNQPQHF. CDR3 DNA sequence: TGTGCCAGCAGCTTGGGGACAGGGGCGTTGATGCGCAATCAGCCCCAGCATTTT.

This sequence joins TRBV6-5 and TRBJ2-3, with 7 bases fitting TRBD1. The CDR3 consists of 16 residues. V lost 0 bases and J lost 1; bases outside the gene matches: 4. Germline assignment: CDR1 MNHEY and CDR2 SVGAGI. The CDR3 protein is CASSYSGGQGTDTQYF. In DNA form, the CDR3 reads TGTGCCAGCAGTTACTCGGGCGGACAGGGCACAGATACGCAGTATTTT.